Presented here are 16 T cell receptor beta chains from one specimen sequenced in a study of cytomegalovirus exposure and HLA in healthy donors (TCRdb year 2017). Library method: the immunoSEQ multiplex PCR assay. This immuneACCESS table, as held by TCRdb, lists in-frame sequences with V and J called but not all clones. Of the missing ones, under half trace to an unresolved V gene in checked studies; the others have no known cause. This sample is represented by some 250,000 clones; roughly 91% of them were singletons. Approximately 3% of the sample belongs to the ten largest clones. Sequencing used PBMCs. All receptors derive from a woman aged 25-40 years in good health and CMV-seronegative.

This chain connects TRBV4-3 to TRBJ2-2, with a weak D call TRBD1 (5 bases). The germline V gene encodes CDR1 LGHNA and CDR2 YSLEER. V lost 2 bases and J 8 bases, leaving 6 bases between the germline ends. CDR3 length: 12 residues. The CDR3 loop reads CASSQQGGELFF. DNA for the CDR3: TGCGCCAGCAGCCAACAGGGTGGGGAGCTGTTTTTT.

The rearrangement links TRBV5-6 to TRBJ2-3, with a possible D match to TRBD2 (7 bases). The V end lost 3 bases, the J end lost 6 bases, and 26 bases lay between the germline ends. This CDR3 spans 18 amino acids. Germline loops: CDR1 SGHDT, CDR2 YYEEEE. CDR3 in amino acids: CASSWGGLAPSSLDTQYF. In DNA, the CDR3 is TGTGCCAGCAGCTGGGGGGGGCTAGCGCCCAGCTCGCTGGATACGCAGTATTTT.

The chain carries TRBV28 and TRBJ2-1; D gene unclear. The CDR3 is 12 amino acids. V dropped 5 bases and J dropped 5 bases, with 7 bases sitting between them. Germline loops: CDR1 MDHEN, CDR2 SYDVKM. The CDR3 bases are TGTGCCAGCAGTCAACCCAACAATGAGCAGTTCTTC. This translates into CASSQPNNEQFF.

CDR3 sequence (DNA): TGTGCCAGCAGCCAAGAATCGAGCAGATACGAGCAGTACTTC. It yields the protein CASSQESSRYEQYF. The chain recombines TRBV14 with TRBJ2-7; D is ambiguous. V lost 0 bases and J 4 bases, leaving 10 bases between the germline ends. The CDR3 is 14 amino acids. Germline V gene sequence: CDR1 SGHDN, CDR2 FVKESK.

This clone was seen a few times. J is TRBJ1-2 and V is TRBV10-2; D is unresolved. Germline assignment: CDR1 WSHSY and CDR2 SAAADI. The CDR3 is 16 residues long. Trimming removed 5 bases at V and 0 bases at J, with 16 bases between. CDR3 nucleotide sequence: TGCGCCAGCAGTACCGGGTCTAAGCTCCCTAACTATGGCTACACCTTC. This codes for CASSTGSKLPNYGYTF.

V gene TRBV6-5 combines with J gene TRBJ2-7; 10 bases match TRBD1. Germline V gene sequence: CDR1 MNHEY, CDR2 SVGAGI. After removal of 5 bases from V and 2 bases from J, the junction contained 6 bases not matched to a gene. CDR3 length: 15 amino acids. As DNA, the CDR3 is TGTGCCAGCAGTCCCCCGGGACAGGGGACCTACGAGCAGTACTTC. It encodes CASSPPGQGTYEQYF.

The CDR3 loop reads CASSLPPPGQSNTEAFF. For the CDR3, the DNA is TGCGCCAGCAGCTTGCCCCCCCCCGGACAGAGTAACACTGAAGCTTTCTTT. The chain carries TRBV5-1 and TRBJ1-1; a possible D gene is TRBD1 (6 bases). CDR3 length: 17 residues. CDR1 SGHRS and CDR2 YFSETQ come from the germline V gene. The V gene lost 1 base and the J gene lost 2 bases, with 18 bases spanning the gap.

The chain joins TRBV5-1 to TRBJ1-1; a weak D match, TRBD1 (5 bases). The ends were cut back, 3 bases at V and 3 bases at J, with 12 bases in the middle. Per the germline V gene, CDR1 is SGHRS and CDR2 is YFSETQ. The CDR3 contains 14 residues. CDR3 DNA: TGCGCCAGCAGCTCGGGGGAGATCCACACTGAAGCTTTCTTT. Encoded protein: CASSSGEIHTEAFF.

J is TRBJ2-7 and V is TRBV7-9, with TRBD1 matching 7 bases. J lost 2 bases, V lost 5 bases, and 6 bases had no gene match. CDR1 is SEHNR, CDR2 FQNEAQ, per germline (reference sequence). The CDR3 totals 14 residues. CDR3 residues: CASSIPGQPYEQYF. The DNA of the CDR3 is TGTGCCAGCAGCATACCGGGACAGCCCTACGAGCAGTACTTC.

In its sample, this clone was seen once. V is TRBV7-2 and J is TRBJ1-2; D possibly corresponds to TRBD1 (5 bases). CDR1 is SGHTA and CDR2 is FQGNSA in the germline V gene. The CDR3 is made up of 15 amino acids. Trimming removed 2 bases at V and 4 bases at J, with 14 bases between. As DNA, the CDR3 is TGTGCCAGCAGCTTACCAGGTGGGGGATCCTATGGCTACACCTTC. Translating it yields CASSLPGGGSYGYTF.

The chain combines TRBV18 with TRBJ2-3, with D tentatively TRBD1 (6 bases). The CDR3 runs to 13 residues. CDR1 and CDR2 (germline): KGHSH, LQKENI. V shed 3 bases and J shed 5 bases, with 9 bases lying between them. The CDR3 DNA sequence: TGTGCCAGCTCACCGGTAGGGGGAGATACGCAGTATTTT. This sequence encodes CASSPVGGDTQYF. The full variable domain, with the rest looked up from reference TRBV18 and TRBJ2-3, is NAGVMQNPRHLVRRRGQEARLRCSPMKGHSHVYWYRQLPEEGLKFMVYLQKENIIDESGMPKERFSAEFPKEGPSILRIQQVVRGDSAAYFCASSPVGGDTQYFGPGTRLTVL.

The chain carries TRBV27 and TRBJ2-5; no clear D gene. CDR3 size: 13 residues. V dropped 3 bases and J dropped 3 bases, with 8 bases sitting between them. Germline V CDR1 and CDR2: MNHEY, SMNVEV (reference sequence). The CDR3 coding sequence is TGTGCCAGCAGTTTGGGCGCCAAAGAGACCCAGTACTTC. This translates into CASSLGAKETQYF.

The chain links TRBV5-1 to TRBJ1-2; D not certain. Trimming left V 1 base short and J 2 bases short, with 12 bases between. Germline CDR1 reads SGHRS; CDR2 reads YFSETQ. This CDR3 is 15 amino acids long. CDR3 protein: CASSLPDNSNYGYTF. CDR3 in DNA: TGCGCCAGCAGCTTGCCCGATAACAGCAACTATGGCTACACCTTC.

The chain has TRBV2 and TRBJ2-5; the D is unclear. CDR3 length: 14 residues. Trimming pared 7 bases from V and 0 bases from J, leaving 12 bases between. Germline values: CDR1 SNHLY, CDR2 FYNNEI. CDR3 nucleotides: TGTGCCAGCATGAGCGAGCGCCACCAAGAGACCCAGTACTTC. It codes for CASMSERHQETQYF.

This rearrangement joins TRBV19 to TRBJ2-7, with TRBD1 matching 11 bases. The germline V gene has CDR1 LNHDA and CDR2 SQIVND (reference sequence). The CDR3 is 15 residues long. The V and J ends lost 5 bases and 3 bases, in that order; junction bases with no gene match: 6. The CDR3 sequence: CASSLGQGAVYEQYF. The CDR3 region has the DNA TGTGCCAGTAGTTTAGGACAGGGGGCAGTCTACGAGCAGTACTTC.

The rearrangement uses TRBV28 and TRBJ1-1; a possible D gene is TRBD1 (5 bases). CDR3 size: 13 residues. Trimming shortened V by 6 bases and J by 1 base, and 9 bases separated the two germline ends. The germline gives CDR1 MDHEN, CDR2 SYDVKM. The CDR3 DNA reads as TGTGCCAGCAGAAACCAGGGGAACACTGAAGCTTTCTTT. Its protein is CASRNQGNTEAFF.